The rows below give T cell receptor beta chains drawn from one sample of a study of T-cell reconstitution after alpha-beta-depleted transplantation in children. TCRdb ran MiXCR on the PCR reads and lists one entry per CDR3 protein. The table lists a few hundred thousand distinct CDR3 sequences, over 10% of them singletons. The specimen comprised PBMCs, mostly from graft donor cells, sampled 360 days after TCRalphabeta/CD19-depleted stem cell transplant. These receptors came from a male patient younger than 18 who had a stem cell transplant for acute myeloid leukemia, so the T cells may come from the graft donor. CDR3s include the opening cysteine and the closing phenylalanine or tryptophan. D genes are given only for firm matches. Size values are once, few and many counts, or a class for expanded clones, and some rows have none.

TRBJ2-7,TRBD2,TRBV20-1,.,TGCAGTGCTGCGAAAGGACTAGCGGGAGCCCTAAGCTCCTACGAGCAGTACTTC,CSAAKGLAGALSSYEQYF
TRBJ1-6,.,TRBV10-3,few,TGTGCCATCAGTGAGTCGGCTCGTAGCTCCTATAATTCACCCCTCCACTTT,CAISESARSSYNSPLHF
TRBJ1-2,TRBD1,TRBV29-1,few,TGCAGCGTTTCTGGGACAGGGGGAGGCTACACCTTC,CSVSGTGGGYTF
TRBJ2-2,.,TRBV3-1,many,TGTGCCAGCAGCCGCCCCCTTGGAACCGGGGAGCTGTTTTTT,CASSRPLGTGELFF
TRBJ2-5,TRBD2,TRBV20-1,.,TGCAGTGCCGGACTAGCGAAAGAGACCCAGTACTTC,CSAGLAKETQYF
TRBJ2-2,TRBD2,TRBV15,.,TGTGCCACCAGCCTTGGACTAGCGGGTCTCACCGGGGAGCTGTTTTTT,CATSLGLAGLTGELFF
TRBJ2-7,.,TRBV20-1,few,TGCAGTGCTAGCGTAACCTACGAGCAGTACTTC,CSASVTYEQYF
TRBJ2-1,.,TRBV7-8,.,TGTGCCAGCAGCTCGACCGCAAACTCCTACAATGAGCAGTTCTTC,CASSSTANSYNEQFF
TRBJ2-2,.,TRBV12-3/TRBV12-4,.,TGTGCCAGCAGTTTAAGAGGGGTAGGGTTCACCGGGGAGCTGTTTTTT,CASSLRGVGFTGELFF
TRBJ2-7,TRBD1,TRBV15,.,TGTGCCACCGTGGGACAGGGGAGGGGCGAGCAGTACTTC,CATVGQGRGEQYF
TRBJ1-1,.,TRBV19,.,TGTGCCAGTAGAGCCTCCAGAAGAGCTTTCTTT,CASRASRRAFF
TRBJ2-2,.,TRBV29-1,.,TGCAGCGTTATTAACGACACCGGGGAGCTGTTTTTT,CSVINDTGELFF